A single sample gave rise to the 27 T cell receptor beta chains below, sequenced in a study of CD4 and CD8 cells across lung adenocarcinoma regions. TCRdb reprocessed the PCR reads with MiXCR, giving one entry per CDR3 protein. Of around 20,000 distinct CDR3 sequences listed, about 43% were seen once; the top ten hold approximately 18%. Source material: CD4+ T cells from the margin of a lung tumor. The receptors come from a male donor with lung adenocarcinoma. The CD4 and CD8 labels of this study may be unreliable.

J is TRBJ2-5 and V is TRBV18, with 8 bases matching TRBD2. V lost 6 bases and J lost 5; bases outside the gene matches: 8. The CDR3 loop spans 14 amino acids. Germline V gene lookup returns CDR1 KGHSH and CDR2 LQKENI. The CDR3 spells CASSPAGGGETQYF. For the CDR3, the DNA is TGTGCCAGCTCCCCTGCGGGAGGAGGGGAGACCCAGTACTTC.

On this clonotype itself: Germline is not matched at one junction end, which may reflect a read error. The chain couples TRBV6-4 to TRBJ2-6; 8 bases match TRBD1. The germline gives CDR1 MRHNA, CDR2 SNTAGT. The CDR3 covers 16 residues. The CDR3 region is CASSLTGGSGANEQYF. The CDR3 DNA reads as TGTGCCAGCAGTCTTACAGGGGGGTCTGGCGCCAACGAGCAGTATTTC.

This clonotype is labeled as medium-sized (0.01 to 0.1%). The CDR3 DNA reads TGTGCCAGCAGTTTGTTGACTAGCGGGATGAACGAGCAGTACTTC. It is translated as CASSLLTSGMNEQYF. V usage is TRBV6-5 and J usage is TRBJ2-7; 11 bases match TRBD2. The CDR3 is 15 amino acids. V dropped 4 bases and J dropped 5; count of bases not matched to a gene: 7. Per the germline V gene, CDR1 is MNHEY and CDR2 is SVGAGI.

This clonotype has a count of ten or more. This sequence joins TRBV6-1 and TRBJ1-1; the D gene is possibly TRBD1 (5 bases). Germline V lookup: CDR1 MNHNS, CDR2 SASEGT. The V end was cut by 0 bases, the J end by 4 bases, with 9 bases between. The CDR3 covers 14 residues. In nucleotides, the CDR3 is TGTGCCAGCAGTGAAGCAAGAAGGGGCACTGAAGCTTTCTTT. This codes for CASSEARRGTEAFF.

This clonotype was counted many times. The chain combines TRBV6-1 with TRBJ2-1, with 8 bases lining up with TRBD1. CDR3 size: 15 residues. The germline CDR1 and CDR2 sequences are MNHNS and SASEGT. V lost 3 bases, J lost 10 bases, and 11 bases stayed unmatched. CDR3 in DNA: TGTGCCAGCAGTGACGGGACAGGTAGAGGATGGGAGCAGTTCTTC. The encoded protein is CASSDGTGRGWEQFF.

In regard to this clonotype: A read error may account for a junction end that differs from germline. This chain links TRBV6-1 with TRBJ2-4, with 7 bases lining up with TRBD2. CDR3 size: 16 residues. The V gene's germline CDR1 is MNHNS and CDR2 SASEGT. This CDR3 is CASSVLGGDAKDIQYF. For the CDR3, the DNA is TGTGCCAGCAGCGTCCTGGGGGGGGATGCCAAAGATATTCAGTACTTT.

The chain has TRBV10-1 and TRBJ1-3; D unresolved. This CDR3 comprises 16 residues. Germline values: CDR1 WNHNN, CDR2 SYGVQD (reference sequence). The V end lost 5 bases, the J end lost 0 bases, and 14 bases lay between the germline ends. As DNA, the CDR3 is TGCGCCAGCAGTTCGGAGGAGAGCGCCTCTGGAAACACCATATATTTT. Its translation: CASSSEESASGNTIYF.

The CDR3, as DNA: TGTGCCAGCAGTTTCGGACGGGACAATGAGCAGTTCTTC. This codes for CASSFGRDNEQFF. The chain recombines TRBV12-3 or TRBV12-4 with TRBJ2-1; D is unresolved. This CDR3 is built from 13 residues. The V end lost 3 bases, the J end lost 5 bases, and 8 bases lay between the germline ends.

The CDR3 here is CASSHRQGSYEQYF. The CDR3 DNA follows: TGTGCCAGCAGCCATCGACAGGGATCCTACGAGCAGTACTTC. This chain uses TRBV11-3 with TRBJ2-7; 7 bases match TRBD1. CDR3 length: 14 amino acids. J was trimmed by 1 base and V by 5 bases; bases with no gene match: 5. Germline CDR1 is SGHNT and CDR2 is YENEEA. Together with reference TRBV11-3 and TRBJ2-7, the CDR3 gives the full variable domain: EAGVVQSPRYKIIEKKQPVAFWCNPISGHNTLYWYLQNLGQGPELLIRYENEEAVDDSQLPKDRFSAERLKGVDSTLKIQPAELGDSAVYLCASSHRQGSYEQYFGPGTRLTVT.

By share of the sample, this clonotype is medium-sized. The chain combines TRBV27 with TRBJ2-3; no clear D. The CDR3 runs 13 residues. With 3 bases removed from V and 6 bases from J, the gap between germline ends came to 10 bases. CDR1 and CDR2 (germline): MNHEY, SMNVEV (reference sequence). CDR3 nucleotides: TGTGCCAGCAGTTTTGGGCCGTGGGATACGCAGTATTTT. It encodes CASSFGPWDTQYF.

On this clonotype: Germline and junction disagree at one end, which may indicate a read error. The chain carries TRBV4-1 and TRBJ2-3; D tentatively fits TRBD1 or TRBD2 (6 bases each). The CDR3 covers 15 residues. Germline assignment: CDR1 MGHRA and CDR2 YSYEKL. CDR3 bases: TGCGCCAGCAGCCACGGGGGCAGGGAGACAGATACGCAGTATTTC. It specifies CASSHGGRETDTQYF.

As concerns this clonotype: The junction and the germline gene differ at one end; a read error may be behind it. CDR3 DNA: TGTGCGAGCAGTGAAGGGCGTGGCCCGGAGACGCAGTATTTT. The encoded protein is CASSEGRGPETQYF. The genes are TRBV6-1 and TRBJ2-3, with D unresolved. In germline, CDR1 is MNHNS, CDR2 SASEGT. The CDR3 consists of 14 residues.

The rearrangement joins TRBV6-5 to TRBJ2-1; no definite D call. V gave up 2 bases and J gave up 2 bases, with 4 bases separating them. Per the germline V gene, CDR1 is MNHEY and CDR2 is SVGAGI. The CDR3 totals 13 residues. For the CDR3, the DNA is TGTGCCAGCAGTTACCCTCCCTACAATGAGCAGTTCTTC. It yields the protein CASSYPPYNEQFF.

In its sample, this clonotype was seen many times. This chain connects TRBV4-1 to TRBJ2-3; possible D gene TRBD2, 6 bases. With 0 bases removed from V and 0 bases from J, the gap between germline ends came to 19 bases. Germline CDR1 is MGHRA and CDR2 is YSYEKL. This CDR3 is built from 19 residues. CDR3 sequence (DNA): TGCGCCAGCAGCCAAGATCCCGGGAGAGGGGTAGGGAGCACAGATACGCAGTATTTT. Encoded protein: CASSQDPGRGVGSTDTQYF.

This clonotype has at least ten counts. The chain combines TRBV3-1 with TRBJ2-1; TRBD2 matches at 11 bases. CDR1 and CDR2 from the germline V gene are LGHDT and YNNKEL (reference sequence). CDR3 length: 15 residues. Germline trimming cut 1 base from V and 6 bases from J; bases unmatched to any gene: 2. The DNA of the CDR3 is TGTGCCAGCAGCCAAGGACTAGCGGGATCCAATGAGCAGTTCTTC. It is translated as CASSQGLAGSNEQFF.

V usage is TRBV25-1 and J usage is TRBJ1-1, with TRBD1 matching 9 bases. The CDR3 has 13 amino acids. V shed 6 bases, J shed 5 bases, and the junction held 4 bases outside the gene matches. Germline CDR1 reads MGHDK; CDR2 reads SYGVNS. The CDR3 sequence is CASRGQGWTEAFF. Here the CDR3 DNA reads TGTGCCAGCAGAGGACAGGGGTGGACTGAAGCTTTCTTT.

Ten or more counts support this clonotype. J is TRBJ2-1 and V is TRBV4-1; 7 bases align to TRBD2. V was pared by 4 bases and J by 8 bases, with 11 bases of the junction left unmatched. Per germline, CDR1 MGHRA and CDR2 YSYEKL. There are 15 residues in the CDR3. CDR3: CASSRTRLGVHEQFF. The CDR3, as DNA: TGCGCCAGCAGCCGGACTAGACTAGGCGTGCATGAGCAGTTCTTC.

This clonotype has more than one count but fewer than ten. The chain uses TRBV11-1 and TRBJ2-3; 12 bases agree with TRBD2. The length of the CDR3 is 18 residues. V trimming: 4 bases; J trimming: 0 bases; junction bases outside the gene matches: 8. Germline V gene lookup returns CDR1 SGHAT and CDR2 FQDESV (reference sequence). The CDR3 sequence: CASSSLAGGPVSTDTQYF. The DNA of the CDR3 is TGTGCCAGCAGCTCACTAGCGGGAGGCCCAGTTAGCACAGATACGCAGTATTTT.

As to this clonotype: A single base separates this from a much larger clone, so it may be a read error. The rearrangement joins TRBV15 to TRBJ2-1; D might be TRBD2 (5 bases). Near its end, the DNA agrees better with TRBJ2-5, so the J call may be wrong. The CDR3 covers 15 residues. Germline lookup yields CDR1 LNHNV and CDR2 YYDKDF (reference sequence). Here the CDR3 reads CATNRGRGLGETQYF. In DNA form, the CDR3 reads TGTGCCACCAACAGAGGCCGAGGGCTTGGGGAGACCCAGTACTTC.

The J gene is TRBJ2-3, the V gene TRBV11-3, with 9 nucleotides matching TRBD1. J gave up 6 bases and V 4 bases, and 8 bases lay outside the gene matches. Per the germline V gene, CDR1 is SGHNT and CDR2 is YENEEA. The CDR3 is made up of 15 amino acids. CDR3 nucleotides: TGTGCCAGCAGCTCCTCAGGACAGGGGCCGGATACGCAGTATTTT. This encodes CASSSSGQGPDTQYF.

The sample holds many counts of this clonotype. CDR3 bases: TGTGCCAGCAGTTACAACTTGATTGGGCATTCACCCCTCCACTTT. Its protein product is CASSYNLIGHSPLHF. The V gene is TRBV6-5, the J gene TRBJ1-6; unclear D gene. Germline loops: CDR1 MNHEY, CDR2 SVGAGI. CDR3 length equals 15 residues. Trimming stripped 2 bases from V and 8 bases from J, with 13 bases between.

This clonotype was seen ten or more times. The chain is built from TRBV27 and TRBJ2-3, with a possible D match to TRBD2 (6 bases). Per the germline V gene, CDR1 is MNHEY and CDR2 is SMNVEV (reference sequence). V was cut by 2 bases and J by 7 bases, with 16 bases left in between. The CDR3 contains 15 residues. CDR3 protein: CASSLRAGPQYTQYF. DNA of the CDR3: TGTGCCAGCAGTTTACGGGCGGGACCCCAGTATACGCAGTATTTT.

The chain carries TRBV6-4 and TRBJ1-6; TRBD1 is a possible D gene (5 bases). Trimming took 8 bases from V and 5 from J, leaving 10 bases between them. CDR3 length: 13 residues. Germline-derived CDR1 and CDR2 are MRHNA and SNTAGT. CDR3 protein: CASAQGHNSPLHF. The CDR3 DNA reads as TGTGCCAGCGCCCAGGGACATAATTCACCCCTCCACTTT.

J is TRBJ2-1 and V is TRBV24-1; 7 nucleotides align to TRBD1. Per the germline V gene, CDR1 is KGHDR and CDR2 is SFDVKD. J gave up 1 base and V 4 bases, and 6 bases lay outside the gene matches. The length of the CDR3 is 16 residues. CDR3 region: CATSEQTGSSYNEQFF. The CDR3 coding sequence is TGTGCCACCAGTGAACAGACAGGGTCTTCCTACAATGAGCAGTTCTTC.

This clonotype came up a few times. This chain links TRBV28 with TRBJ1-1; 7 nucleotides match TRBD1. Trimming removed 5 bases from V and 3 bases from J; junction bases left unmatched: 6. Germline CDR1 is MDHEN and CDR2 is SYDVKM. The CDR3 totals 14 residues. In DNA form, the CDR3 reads TGTGCCAGCAGTCCAAACAGGGGTCACACTGAAGCTTTCTTT. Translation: CASSPNRGHTEAFF.

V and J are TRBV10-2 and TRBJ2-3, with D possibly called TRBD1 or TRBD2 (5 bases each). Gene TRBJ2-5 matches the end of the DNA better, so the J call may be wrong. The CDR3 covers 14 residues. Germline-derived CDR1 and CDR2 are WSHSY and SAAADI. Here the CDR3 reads CAGSAVPDKETQYF. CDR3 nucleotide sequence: TGCGCCGGGAGTGCAGTCCCGGACAAAGAGACCCAGTACTTC.

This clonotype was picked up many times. The CDR3 is CARKPPPGQGGSRKETQYF. The CDR3 DNA reads TGCGCCAGGAAGCCCCCACCGGGACAGGGGGGCTCTCGGAAAGAGACCCAGTACTTC. This chain connects TRBV10-1 to TRBJ2-5; the match to TRBD1 covers 11 bases. The junction had 21 bases not matched to a gene; V was cut back by 9 bases and J by 3 bases. Germline V CDR1 and CDR2: WNHNN, SYGVQD (reference sequence). The CDR3 totals 19 residues.